A single sample is the source of the 4 T cell receptor beta chains below, sequenced in a study of Graves' ophthalmopathy and Graves' hyperthyroidism. The authors amplified TCR beta CDR3 regions from RNA transcripts. The workflow started with a first-round RT-PCR run with HTBI primers and then moved on to a second-round multiplex PCR. TCRdb recomputed calls from the multiplex PCR reads with MiXCR, one row per CDR3 protein. This sample has 57,000 or so distinct CDR3 sequences; approximately 50% occur once, and the top ten carry roughly 5%. The sample taken for sequencing was peripheral blood. Source of these receptors: an adult woman with Graves' ophthalmopathy.

This clonotype was seen only a few times. This chain joins TRBV10-2 and TRBJ2-7; unclear D gene. CDR1 and CDR2 from the germline V gene are WSHSY and SAAADI. Trimming removed 2 bases from V and 0 bases from J, with 5 bases in between. This CDR3 region has 13 residues. The CDR3 loop is CASSEASSYEQYF. The CDR3 DNA follows: TGCGCCAGCAGTGAGGCTAGCTCCTACGAGCAGTACTTC.

This clonotype was seen at least ten times. The rearrangement joins TRBV29-1 to TRBJ1-1; no clear D. Germline CDR1 SQVTM, CDR2 ANQGSEA. The CDR3 consists of 13 residues. V was trimmed by 8 bases and J by 2 bases, leaving 15 bases between them. As DNA, the CDR3 is TGCAGCTTCGCCCCGACGGCAAACACTGAAGCTTTCTTT. Translating it yields CSFAPTANTEAFF.

The CDR3 DNA follows: TGCAGTGCTAAGATAAGGGAGCAGTTCTTC. Its translation is CSAKIREQFF. The chain links TRBV20-1 to TRBJ2-1; D uncertain. V dropped 4 bases and J dropped 10 bases, with 8 bases sitting between them. Per germline, CDR1 DFQATT and CDR2 SNEGSKA (reference sequence). The CDR3 loop spans 10 amino acids.

V is TRBV10-3 and J is TRBJ1-3, with D perhaps TRBD1 (5 bases). Germline CDR1 reads ENHRY; CDR2 reads SYGVKD. The CDR3 extends over 15 amino acids. Trimming stripped 6 bases from V and 2 bases from J, with 14 bases between. CDR3 DNA: TGTGCCATCAGACCCTCCCCGGGGGCTGGAAACACCATATATTTT. It translates to CAIRPSPGAGNTIYF.